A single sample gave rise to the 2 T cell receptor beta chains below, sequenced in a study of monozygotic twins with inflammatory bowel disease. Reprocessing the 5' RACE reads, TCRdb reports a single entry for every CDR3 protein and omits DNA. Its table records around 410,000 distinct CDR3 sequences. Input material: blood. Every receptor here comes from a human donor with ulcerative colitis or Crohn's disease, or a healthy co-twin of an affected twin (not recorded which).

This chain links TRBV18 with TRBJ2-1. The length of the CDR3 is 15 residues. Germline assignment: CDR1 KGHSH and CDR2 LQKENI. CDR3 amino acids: CASSPQRASYNEQFF.

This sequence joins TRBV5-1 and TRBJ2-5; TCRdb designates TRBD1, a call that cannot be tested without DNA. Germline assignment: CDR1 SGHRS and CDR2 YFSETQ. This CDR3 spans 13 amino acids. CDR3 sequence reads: CASSHTGTETQYF. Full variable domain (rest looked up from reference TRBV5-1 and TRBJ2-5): KAGVTQTPRYLIKTRGQQVTLSCSPISGHRSVSWYQQTPGQGLQFLFEYFSETQRNKGNFPGRFSGRQFSNSRSEMNVSTLELGDSALYLCASSHTGTETQYFGPGTRLLVL.